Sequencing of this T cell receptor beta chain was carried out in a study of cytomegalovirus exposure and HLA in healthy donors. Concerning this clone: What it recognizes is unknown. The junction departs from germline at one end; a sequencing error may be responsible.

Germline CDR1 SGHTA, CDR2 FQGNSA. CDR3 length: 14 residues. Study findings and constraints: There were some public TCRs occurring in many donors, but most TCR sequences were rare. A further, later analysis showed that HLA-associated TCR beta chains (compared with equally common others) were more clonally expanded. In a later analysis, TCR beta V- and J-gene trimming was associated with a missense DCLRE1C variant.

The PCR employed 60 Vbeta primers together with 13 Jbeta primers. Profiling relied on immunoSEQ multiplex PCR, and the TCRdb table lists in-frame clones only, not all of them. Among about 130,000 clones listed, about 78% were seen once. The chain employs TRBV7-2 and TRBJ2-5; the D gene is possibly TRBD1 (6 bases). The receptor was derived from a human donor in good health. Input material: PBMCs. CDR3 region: CASSLAGAQGTQYF. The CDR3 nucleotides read TGTGCCAGCAGCTTAGCGGGGGCGCAAGGGACCCAGTACTTC. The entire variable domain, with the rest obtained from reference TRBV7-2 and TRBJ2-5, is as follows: GAGVSQSPSNKVTEKGKDVELRCDPISGHTALYWYRQSLGQGLEFLIYFQGNSAPDKSGLPSDRFSAERTGGSVSTLTIQRTQQEDSAVYLCASSLAGAQGTQYFGPGTRLLVL.